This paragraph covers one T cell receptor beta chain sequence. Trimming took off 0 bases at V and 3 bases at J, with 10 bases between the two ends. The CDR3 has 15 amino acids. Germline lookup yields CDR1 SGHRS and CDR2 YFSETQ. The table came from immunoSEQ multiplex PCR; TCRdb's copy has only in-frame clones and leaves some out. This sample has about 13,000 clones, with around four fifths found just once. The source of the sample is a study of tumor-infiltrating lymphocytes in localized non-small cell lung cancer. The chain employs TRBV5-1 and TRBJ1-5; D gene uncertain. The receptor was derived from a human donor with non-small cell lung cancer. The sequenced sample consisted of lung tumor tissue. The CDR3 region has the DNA TGCGCCAGCAGCTTGGAGGGTATCGACAATCAGCCCCAGCATTTT. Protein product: CASSLEGIDNQPQHF.